One sample yielded the 16 T cell receptor beta chains listed below, sequenced in a study of monozygotic twins with inflammatory bowel disease. TCRdb reworked the 5' RACE reads into one entry per CDR3 protein, no DNA. The record lists about 380,000 distinct CDR3 sequences, of which the ten most abundant hold 2.6%. Sequenced material: blood. These receptor sequences come from a human donor with ulcerative colitis or Crohn's disease, or a healthy co-twin of an affected twin (not recorded which).

The chain is built from TRBV15 and TRBJ1-5; no DNA is available, so the TRBD1 call from TCRdb remains unchecked. The CDR3 runs to 14 residues. CDR1 and CDR2 (germline): LNHNV, YYDKDF (reference sequence). The CDR3: CATSRDGGSQPQHF.

This chain joins TRBV6-1 and TRBJ2-3; TCRdb outputs TRBD2, but without DNA this stays unchecked. Per the germline V gene, CDR1 is MNHNS and CDR2 is SASEGT. The CDR3 is 17 residues long. The CDR3 loop is CASSRGLLAGSTDTQYF.

This rearrangement joins TRBV5-1 to TRBJ2-7; as DNA is missing, the TRBD1 call by TCRdb cannot be tested. The CDR3 consists of 15 residues. Germline V gene sequence: CDR1 SGHRS, CDR2 YFSETQ. The CDR3 spells CASSLVEGGIDEQYF.

The chain carries TRBV9 and TRBJ2-5; TCRdb proposes TRBD1, but this gene call is untestable without DNA. Germline-derived CDR1 and CDR2 are SGDLS and YYNGEE. The CDR3 is 22 amino acids. CDR3 sequence: CASSAVEIQGADGAYPLETQYF. The variable domain in full, completed from reference TRBV9 and TRBJ2-5, reads DSGVTQTPKHLITATGQRVTLRCSPRSGDLSVYWYQQSLDQGLQFLIQYYNGEERAKGNILERFSAQQFPDLHSELNLSSLELGDSALYFCASSAVEIQGADGAYPLETQYFGPGTRLLVL.

This rearrangement joins TRBV29-1 to TRBJ1-3. Germline CDR1 reads SQVTM; CDR2 reads ANQGSEA. The CDR3 has 13 residues. CDR3 loop: CSVLEVSGNTIYF.

The chain employs TRBV7-9 and TRBJ1-5; TCRdb designates TRBD1, a call that cannot be tested without DNA. Germline-derived CDR1 and CDR2 are SEHNR and FQNEAQ (reference sequence). The CDR3 is 16 residues long. CDR3 in amino acids: CASSIGDGAPNQPQHF.

The chain carries TRBV10-3 and TRBJ2-7; the D call of TRBD1 rests on TCRdb alone, since no DNA is present to check it. CDR1 ENHRY and CDR2 SYGVKD come from the germline V gene. This CDR3 is built from 13 residues. CDR3 sequence: CAITAGTGGEQYF.

The chain employs TRBV18 and TRBJ2-5. This CDR3 comprises 12 residues. Germline CDR1 is KGHSH and CDR2 is LQKENI. The CDR3 loop is CASSPGVETQYF.

This rearrangement joins TRBV5-4 to TRBJ2-1. This CDR3 region has 15 residues. The germline V gene has CDR1 SGHNT and CDR2 YYREEE (reference sequence). The CDR3 reads CASSPAGDSYNEQFF. Full variable domain (remainder filled in from reference TRBV5-4 and TRBJ2-1): ETGVTQSPTHLIKTRGQQVTLRCSSQSGHNTVSWYQQALGQGPQFIFQYYREEENGRGNFPPRFSGLQFPNYSSELNVNALELDDSALYLCASSPAGDSYNEQFFGPGTRLTVL.

This rearrangement joins TRBV6-5 to TRBJ2-5; TCRdb picks TRBD1, but there is no DNA to check that call. The CDR3 has 13 residues. Per the germline V gene, CDR1 is MNHEY and CDR2 is SVGAGI. The CDR3 region is CASRDSYQETQYF.

The chain combines TRBV20-1 with TRBJ1-5; lacking DNA, the TRBD1 call made by TCRdb goes unchecked. The germline gives CDR1 DFQATT, CDR2 SNEGSKA (reference sequence). The CDR3 is 15 amino acids. CDR3 region: CSASRVGTGNQPQHF.

CDR3 sequence reads: CSARHRGVEQYF. The V gene is TRBV20-1, the J gene TRBJ2-7; TCRdb's assignment of TRBD1 cannot be checked, as there is no DNA. Germline assignment: CDR1 DFQATT and CDR2 SNEGSKA (reference sequence). CDR3 length: 12 amino acids.

The chain combines TRBV6-1 with TRBJ2-2; TCRdb selects TRBD2, and the lack of DNA leaves this call unchecked. Germline V gene data show CDR1 as MNHNS and CDR2 as SASEGT. This CDR3 contains 14 residues. The chain's CDR3 is CASSEKGGTGELFF.

This chain joins TRBV15 and TRBJ1-5; TCRdb lists TRBD1, though no DNA is available to test this call. CDR3 length equals 17 residues. Germline lookup yields CDR1 LNHNV and CDR2 YYDKDF (reference sequence). CDR3 region: CATSRDRAGWNNQPQHF. The entire variable domain, with the rest obtained from reference TRBV15 and TRBJ1-5, is as follows: DAMVIQNPRYQVTQFGKPVTLSCSQTLNHNVMYWYQQKSSQAPKLLFHYYDKDFNNEADTPDNFQSRRPNTSFCFLDIRSPGLGDTAMYLCATSRDRAGWNNQPQHFGDGTRLSIL.

The chain recombines TRBV20-1 with TRBJ2-1; TCRdb proposes TRBD2, but this gene call is untestable without DNA. The CDR3 is made up of 16 amino acids. Germline-derived CDR1 and CDR2 are DFQATT and SNEGSKA (reference sequence). The CDR3 spells CSARGPSGLSYNEQFF.

The gene calls are TRBV4-1 and TRBJ2-7. The germline gives CDR1 MGHRA, CDR2 YSYEKL. This CDR3 region has 15 residues. The CDR3 protein is CASSQAGRNSYEQYF.